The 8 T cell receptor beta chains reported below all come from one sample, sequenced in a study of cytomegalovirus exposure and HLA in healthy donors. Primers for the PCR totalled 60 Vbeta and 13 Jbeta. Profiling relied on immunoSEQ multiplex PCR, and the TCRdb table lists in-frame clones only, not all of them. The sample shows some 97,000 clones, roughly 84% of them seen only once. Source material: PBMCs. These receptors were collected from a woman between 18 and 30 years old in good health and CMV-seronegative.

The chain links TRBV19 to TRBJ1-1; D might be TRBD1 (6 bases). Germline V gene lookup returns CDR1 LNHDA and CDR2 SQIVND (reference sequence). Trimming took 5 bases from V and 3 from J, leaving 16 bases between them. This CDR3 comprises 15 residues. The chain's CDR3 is CASSLQGLRDTEAFF. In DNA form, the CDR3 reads TGTGCCAGTAGTCTGCAGGGGCTCCGGGACACTGAAGCTTTCTTT.

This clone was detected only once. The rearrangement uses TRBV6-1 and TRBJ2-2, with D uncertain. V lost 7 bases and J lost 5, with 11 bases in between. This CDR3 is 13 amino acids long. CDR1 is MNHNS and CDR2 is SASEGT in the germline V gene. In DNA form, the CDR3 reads TGTGCCAGCACCCTTACAGTGACCGGGGAGCTGTTTTTT. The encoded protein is CASTLTVTGELFF.

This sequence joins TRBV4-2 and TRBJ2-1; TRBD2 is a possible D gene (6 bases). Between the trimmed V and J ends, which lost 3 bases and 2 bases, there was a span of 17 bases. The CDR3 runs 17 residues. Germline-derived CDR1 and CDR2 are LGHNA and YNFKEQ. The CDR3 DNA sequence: TGTGCCAGCAGCCACTCTCTTACTAGCAGCACCTACAATGAGCAGTTCTTC. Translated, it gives CASSHSLTSSTYNEQFF.

The chain's CDR3 is CSVAAGSVETQYF. CDR3 coding DNA: TGCAGCGTGGCGGCAGGGTCAGTTGAGACCCAGTACTTC. The V and J genes are TRBV29-1 and TRBJ2-5; tentatively, D is TRBD1 (5 bases). V was shortened by 6 bases and J by 5 bases, with 16 bases between the two germline ends. Looked up from germline, CDR1 is SQVTM and CDR2 is ANQGSEA. The length of the CDR3 is 13 residues.

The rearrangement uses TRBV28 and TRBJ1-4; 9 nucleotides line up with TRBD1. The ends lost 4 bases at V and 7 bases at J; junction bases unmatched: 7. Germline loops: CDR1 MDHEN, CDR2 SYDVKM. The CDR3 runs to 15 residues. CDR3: CASSSPTGGVEKLFF. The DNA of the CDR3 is TGTGCCAGCAGTTCCCCGACAGGGGGGGTTGAAAAACTGTTTTTT.

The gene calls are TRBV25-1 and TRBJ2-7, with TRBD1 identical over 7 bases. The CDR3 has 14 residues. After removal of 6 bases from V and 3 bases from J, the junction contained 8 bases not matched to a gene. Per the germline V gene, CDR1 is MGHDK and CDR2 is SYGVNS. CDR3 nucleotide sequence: TGTGCCAGCAGCAAGCAAAACAGGGGCTACGAGCAGTACTTC. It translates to CASSKQNRGYEQYF.

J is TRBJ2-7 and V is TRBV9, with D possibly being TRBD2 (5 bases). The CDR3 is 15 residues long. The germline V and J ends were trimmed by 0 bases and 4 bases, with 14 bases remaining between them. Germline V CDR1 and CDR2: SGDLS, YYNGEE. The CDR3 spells CASSVDPGMSYEQYF. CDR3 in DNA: TGTGCCAGCAGCGTAGACCCGGGGATGAGTTACGAGCAGTACTTC. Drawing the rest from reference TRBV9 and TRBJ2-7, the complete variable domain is DSGVTQTPKHLITATGQRVTLRCSPRSGDLSVYWYQQSLDQGLQFLIQYYNGEERAKGNILERFSAQQFPDLHSELNLSSLELGDSALYFCASSVDPGMSYEQYFGPGTRLTVT.

The CDR3 loop is CSVTEDYYGYTF. The CDR3 DNA is TGCAGCGTAACGGAGGACTACTATGGCTACACCTTC. The chain recombines TRBV29-1 with TRBJ1-2, with D uncertain. Germline assignment: CDR1 SQVTM and CDR2 ANQGSEA. V lost 6 bases and J 3 bases, leaving 11 bases between the germline ends. This CDR3 is built from 12 residues.